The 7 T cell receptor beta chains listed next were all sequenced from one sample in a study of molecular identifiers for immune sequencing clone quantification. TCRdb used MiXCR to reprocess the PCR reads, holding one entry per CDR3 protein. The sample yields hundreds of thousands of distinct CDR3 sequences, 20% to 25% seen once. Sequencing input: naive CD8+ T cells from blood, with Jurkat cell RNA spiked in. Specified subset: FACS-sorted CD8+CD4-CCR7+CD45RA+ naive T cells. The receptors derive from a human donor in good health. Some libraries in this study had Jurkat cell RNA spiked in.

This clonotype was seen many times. In DNA, the CDR3 is TGCAGTGCCCACCCAGGGGCTTCCTACGAGCAGTACTTC. Its translation: CSAHPGASYEQYF. The chain links TRBV20-1 to TRBJ2-7; D might be TRBD1 (6 bases). The germline V gene encodes CDR1 DFQATT and CDR2 SNEGSKA (reference sequence). The CDR3 runs to 13 residues. Trimming removed 6 bases at V and 1 base at J, with 13 bases between.

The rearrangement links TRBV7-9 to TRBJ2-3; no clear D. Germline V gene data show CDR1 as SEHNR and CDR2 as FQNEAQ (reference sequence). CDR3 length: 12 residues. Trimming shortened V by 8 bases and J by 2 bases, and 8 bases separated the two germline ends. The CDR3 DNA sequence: TGTGCCAGCGGCCAAGTCACAGATACGCAGTATTTT. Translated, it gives CASGQVTDTQYF. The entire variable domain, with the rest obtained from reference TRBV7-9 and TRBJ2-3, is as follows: DTGVSQNPRHKITKRGQNVTFRCDPISEHNRLYWYRQTLGQGPEFLTYFQNEAQLEKSRLLSDRFSAERPKGSFSTLEIQRTEQGDSAMYLCASGQVTDTQYFGPGTRLTVL.

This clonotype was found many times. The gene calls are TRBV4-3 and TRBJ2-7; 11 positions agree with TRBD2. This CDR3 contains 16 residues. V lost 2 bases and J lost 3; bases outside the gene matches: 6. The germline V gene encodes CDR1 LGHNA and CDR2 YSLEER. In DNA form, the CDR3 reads TGCGCCAGCAGCCAACAGACTAGCGGGGTGCACTACGAGCAGTACTTC. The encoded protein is CASSQQTSGVHYEQYF.

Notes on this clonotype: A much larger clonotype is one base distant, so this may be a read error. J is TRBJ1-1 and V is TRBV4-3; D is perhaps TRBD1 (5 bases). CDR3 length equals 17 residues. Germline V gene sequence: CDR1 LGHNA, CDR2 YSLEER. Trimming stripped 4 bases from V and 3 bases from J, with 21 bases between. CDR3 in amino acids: CASSRAAFDGGHTEAFF. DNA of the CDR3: TGCGCCAGCAGCCGAGCCGCCTTTGACGGGGGACACACTGAAGCTTTCTTT.

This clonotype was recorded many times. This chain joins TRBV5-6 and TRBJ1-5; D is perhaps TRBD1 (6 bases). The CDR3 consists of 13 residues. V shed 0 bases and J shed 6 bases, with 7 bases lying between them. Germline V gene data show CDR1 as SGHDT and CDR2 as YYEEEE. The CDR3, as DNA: TGTGCCAGCAGCTTGGTAGGGGGTCAGCCCCAGCATTTT. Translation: CASSLVGGQPQHF.

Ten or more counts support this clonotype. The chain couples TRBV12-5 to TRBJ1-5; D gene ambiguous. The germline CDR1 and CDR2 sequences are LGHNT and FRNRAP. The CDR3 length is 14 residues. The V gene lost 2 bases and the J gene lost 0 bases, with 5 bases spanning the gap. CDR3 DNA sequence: TGTGCTAGTGGTTTGTGGGGTAGCAATCAGCCCCAGCATTTT. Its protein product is CASGLWGSNQPQHF.

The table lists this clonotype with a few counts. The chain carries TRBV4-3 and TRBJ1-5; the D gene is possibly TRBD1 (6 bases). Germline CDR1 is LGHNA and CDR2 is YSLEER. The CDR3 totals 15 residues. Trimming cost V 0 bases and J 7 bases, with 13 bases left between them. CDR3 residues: CASSQDFQGMQPQHF. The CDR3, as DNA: TGCGCCAGCAGCCAAGATTTCCAGGGGATGCAGCCCCAGCATTTT.